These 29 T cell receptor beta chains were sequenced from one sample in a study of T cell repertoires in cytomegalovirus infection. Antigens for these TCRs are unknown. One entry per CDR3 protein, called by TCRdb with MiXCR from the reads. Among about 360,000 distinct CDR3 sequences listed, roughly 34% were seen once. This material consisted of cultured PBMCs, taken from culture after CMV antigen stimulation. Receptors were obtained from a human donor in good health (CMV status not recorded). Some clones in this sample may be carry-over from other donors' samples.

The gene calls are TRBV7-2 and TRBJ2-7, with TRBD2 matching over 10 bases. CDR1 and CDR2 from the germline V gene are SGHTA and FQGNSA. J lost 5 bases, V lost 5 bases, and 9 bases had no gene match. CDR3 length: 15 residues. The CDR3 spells CASSIIAGGDDEQYF. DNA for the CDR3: TGTGCCAGCAGCATCATAGCGGGAGGTGACGACGAGCAGTACTTC. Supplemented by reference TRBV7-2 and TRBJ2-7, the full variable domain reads GAGVSQSPSNKVTEKGKDVELRCDPISGHTALYWYRQSLGQGLEFLIYFQGNSAPDKSGLPSDRFSAERTGGSVSTLTIQRTQQEDSAVYLCASSIIAGGDDEQYFGPGTRLTVT.

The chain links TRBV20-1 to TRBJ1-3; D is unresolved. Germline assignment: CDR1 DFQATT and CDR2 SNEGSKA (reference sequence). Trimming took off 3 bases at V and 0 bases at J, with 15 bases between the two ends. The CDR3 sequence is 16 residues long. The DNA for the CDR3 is TGCAGTGCTAGGTTCATCGATGGGGACTCTGGAAACACCATATATTTT. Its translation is CSARFIDGDSGNTIYF.

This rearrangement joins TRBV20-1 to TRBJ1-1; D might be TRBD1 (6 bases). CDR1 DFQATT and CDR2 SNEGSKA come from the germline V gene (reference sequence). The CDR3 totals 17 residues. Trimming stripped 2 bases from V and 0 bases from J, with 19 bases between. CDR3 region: CSARPRTVLGMNTEAFF. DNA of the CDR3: TGCAGTGCTAGACCACGGACAGTTCTAGGCATGAACACTGAAGCTTTCTTT.

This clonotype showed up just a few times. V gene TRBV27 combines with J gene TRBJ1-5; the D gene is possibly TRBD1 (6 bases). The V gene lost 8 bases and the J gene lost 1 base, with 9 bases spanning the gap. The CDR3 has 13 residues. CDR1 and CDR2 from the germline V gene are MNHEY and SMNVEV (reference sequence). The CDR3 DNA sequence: TGTGCCAGCCGTAGGGGGAGCAATCAGCCCCAGCATTTT. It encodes CASRRGSNQPQHF.

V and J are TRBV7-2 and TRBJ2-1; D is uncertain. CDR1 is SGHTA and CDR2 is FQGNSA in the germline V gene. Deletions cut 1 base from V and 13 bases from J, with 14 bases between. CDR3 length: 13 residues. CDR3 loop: CASSLVADRSQFF. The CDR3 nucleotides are TGTGCCAGCAGCTTAGTTGCTGACCGCAGCCAGTTCTTC.

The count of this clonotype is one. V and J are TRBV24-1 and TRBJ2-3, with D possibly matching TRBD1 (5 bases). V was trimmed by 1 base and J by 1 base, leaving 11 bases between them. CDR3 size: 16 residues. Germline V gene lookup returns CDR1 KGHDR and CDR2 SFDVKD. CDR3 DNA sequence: TGTGCCACCAGTGATTTCACAGGCCTCGGCACAGATACGCAGTATTTT. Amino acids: CATSDFTGLGTDTQYF.

The CDR3 region is CASSLQAGGVDTQYF. The CDR3 DNA sequence: TGTGCCAGCAGCTTACAAGCGGGGGGGGTAGATACGCAGTATTTT. The chain has TRBV7-2 and TRBJ2-3; TRBD2 agrees at 10 bases. The CDR3 spans 15 residues. Trimming removed 2 bases from V and 5 bases from J; junction bases left unmatched: 4. CDR1 and CDR2 from the germline V gene are SGHTA and FQGNSA.

This chain's CDR3 is CASSPLPRVYNEQFF. CDR3 nucleotides: TGTGCCAGTAGTCCCCTCCCCAGGGTTTACAATGAGCAGTTCTTC. The gene calls are TRBV19 and TRBJ2-1, with D perhaps matching TRBD1 (5 bases). The V gene's germline CDR1 is LNHDA and CDR2 SQIVND (reference sequence). The ends were cut back, 5 bases at V and 4 bases at J, with 15 bases in the middle. The CDR3 has 15 amino acids.

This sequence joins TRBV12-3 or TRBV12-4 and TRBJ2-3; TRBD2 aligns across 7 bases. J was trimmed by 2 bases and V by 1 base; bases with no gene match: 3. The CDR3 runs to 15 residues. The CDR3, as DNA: TGTGCCAGCAGTTTAGGGACTAGGCACACAGATACGCAGTATTTT. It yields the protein CASSLGTRHTDTQYF.

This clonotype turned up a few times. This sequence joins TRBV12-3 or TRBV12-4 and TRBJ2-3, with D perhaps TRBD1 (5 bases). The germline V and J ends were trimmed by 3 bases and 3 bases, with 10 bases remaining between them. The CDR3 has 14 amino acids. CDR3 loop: CASSFYQGTDTQYF. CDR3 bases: TGTGCCAGCAGTTTTTATCAGGGAACAGATACGCAGTATTTT.

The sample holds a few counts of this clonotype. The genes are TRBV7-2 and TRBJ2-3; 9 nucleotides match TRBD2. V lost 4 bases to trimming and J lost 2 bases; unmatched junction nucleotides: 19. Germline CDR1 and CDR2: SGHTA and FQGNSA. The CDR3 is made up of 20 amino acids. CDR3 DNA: TGTGCCAGCAGCTCGATTACTAGCGGGCGCCCAGAAAAATACACAGATACGCAGTATTTT. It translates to CASSSITSGRPEKYTDTQYF.

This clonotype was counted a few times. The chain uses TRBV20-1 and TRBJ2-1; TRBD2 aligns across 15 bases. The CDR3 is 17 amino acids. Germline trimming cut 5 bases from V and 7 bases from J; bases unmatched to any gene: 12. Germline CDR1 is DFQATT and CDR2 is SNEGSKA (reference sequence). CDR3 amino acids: CSAGRTSGRARGNEQFF. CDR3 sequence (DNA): TGCAGTGCTGGAAGGACTAGCGGGAGGGCGCGGGGGAATGAGCAGTTCTTC.

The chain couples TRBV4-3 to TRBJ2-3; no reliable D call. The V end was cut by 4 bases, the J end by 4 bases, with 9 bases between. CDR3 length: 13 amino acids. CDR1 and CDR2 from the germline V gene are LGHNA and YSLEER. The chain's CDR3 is CASSREVPDTQYF. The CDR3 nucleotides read TGCGCCAGCAGCCGAGAGGTGCCAGATACGCAGTATTTT.

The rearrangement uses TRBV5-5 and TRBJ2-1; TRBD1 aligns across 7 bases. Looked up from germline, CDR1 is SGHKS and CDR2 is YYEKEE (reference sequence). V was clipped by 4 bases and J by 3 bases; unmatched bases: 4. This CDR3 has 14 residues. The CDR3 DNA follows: TGTGCCAGCAGCCTGGGACAGCTCTACAATGAGCAGTTCTTC. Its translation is CASSLGQLYNEQFF.

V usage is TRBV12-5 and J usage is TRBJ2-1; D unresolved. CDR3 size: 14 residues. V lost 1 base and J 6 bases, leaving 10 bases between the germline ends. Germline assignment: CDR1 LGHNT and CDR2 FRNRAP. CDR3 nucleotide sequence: TGTGCTAGTGGTTTGGGTTTGGCCTCCAATGAGCAGTTCTTC. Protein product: CASGLGLASNEQFF.

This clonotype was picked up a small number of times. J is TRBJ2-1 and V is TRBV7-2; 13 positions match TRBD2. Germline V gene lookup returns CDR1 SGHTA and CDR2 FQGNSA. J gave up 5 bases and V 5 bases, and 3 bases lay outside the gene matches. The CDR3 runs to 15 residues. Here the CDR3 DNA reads TGTGCCAGCAGCACAGGACTAGCGGGAGACAATGAGCAGTTCTTC. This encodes CASSTGLAGDNEQFF.

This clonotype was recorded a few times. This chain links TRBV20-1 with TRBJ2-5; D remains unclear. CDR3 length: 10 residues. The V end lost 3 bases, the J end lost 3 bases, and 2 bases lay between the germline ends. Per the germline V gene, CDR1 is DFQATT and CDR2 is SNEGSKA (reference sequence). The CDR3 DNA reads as TGCAGTGCTAGGGAAGAGACCCAGTACTTC. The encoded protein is CSAREETQYF.

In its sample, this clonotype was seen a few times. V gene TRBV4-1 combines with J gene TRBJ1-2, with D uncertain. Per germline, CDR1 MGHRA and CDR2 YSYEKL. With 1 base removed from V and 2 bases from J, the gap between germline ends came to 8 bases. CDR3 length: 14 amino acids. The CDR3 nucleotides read TGCGCCAGCAGCCAAGTGGCCGGGAACTATGGCTACACCTTC. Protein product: CASSQVAGNYGYTF.

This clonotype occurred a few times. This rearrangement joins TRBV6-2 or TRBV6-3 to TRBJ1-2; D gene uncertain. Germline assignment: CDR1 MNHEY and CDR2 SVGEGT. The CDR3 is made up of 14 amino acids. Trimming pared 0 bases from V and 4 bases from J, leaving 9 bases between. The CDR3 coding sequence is TGTGCCAGCAGTTACTCCCACGCCTCCTATGGCTACACCTTC. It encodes CASSYSHASYGYTF.

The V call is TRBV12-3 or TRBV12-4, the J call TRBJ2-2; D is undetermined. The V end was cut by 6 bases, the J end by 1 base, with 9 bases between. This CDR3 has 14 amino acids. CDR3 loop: CASRGDWNTGELFF. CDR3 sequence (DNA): TGTGCCAGCAGAGGTGACTGGAACACCGGGGAGCTGTTTTTT.

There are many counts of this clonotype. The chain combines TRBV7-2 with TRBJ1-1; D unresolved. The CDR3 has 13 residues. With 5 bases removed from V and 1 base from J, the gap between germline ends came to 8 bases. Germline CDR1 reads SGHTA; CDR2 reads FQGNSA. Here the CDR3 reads CASSRTENTEAFF. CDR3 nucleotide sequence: TGTGCCAGCAGCCGTACAGAGAACACTGAAGCTTTCTTT.

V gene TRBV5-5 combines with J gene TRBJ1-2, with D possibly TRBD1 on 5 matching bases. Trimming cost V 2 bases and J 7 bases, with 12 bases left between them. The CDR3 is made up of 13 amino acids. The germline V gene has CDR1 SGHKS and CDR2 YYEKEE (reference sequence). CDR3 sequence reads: CASSFSGTLGYTF. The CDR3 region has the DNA TGTGCCAGCAGCTTCTCCGGGACGCTTGGCTACACCTTC. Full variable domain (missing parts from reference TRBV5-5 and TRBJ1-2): DAGVTQSPTHLIKTRGQQVTLRCSPISGHKSVSWYQQVLGQGPQFIFQYYEKEERGRGNFPDRFSARQFPNYSSELNVNALLLGDSALYLCASSFSGTLGYTFGSGTRLTVV.

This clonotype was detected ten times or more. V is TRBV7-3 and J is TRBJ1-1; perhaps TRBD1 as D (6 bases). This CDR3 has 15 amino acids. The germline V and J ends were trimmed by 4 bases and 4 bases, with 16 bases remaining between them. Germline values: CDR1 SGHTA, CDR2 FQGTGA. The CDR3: CASSYSGGAGTEAFF. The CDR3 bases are TGTGCCAGCAGCTACAGCGGGGGGGCTGGCACTGAAGCTTTCTTT.

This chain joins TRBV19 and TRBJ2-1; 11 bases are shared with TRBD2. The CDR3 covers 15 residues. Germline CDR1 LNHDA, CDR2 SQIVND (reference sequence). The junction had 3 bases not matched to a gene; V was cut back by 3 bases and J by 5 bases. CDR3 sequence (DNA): TGTGCCAGTAGTATCAGACTAGCGGGGCACAATGAGCAGTTCTTC. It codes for CASSIRLAGHNEQFF.

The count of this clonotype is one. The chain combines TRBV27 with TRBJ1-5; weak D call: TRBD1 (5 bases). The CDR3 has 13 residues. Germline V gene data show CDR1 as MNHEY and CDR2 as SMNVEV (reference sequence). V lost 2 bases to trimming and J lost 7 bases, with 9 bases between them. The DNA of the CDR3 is TGTGCCAGCAGTTTAGTGGAGGGGCAGCCCCAGCATTTT. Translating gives CASSLVEGQPQHF.

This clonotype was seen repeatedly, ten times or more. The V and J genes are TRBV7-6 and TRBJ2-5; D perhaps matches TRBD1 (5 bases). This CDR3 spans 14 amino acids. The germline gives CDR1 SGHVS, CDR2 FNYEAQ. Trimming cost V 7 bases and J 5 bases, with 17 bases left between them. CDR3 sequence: CASTEFRPGETQYF. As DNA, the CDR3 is TGTGCCAGCACCGAGTTCCGTCCAGGGGAGACCCAGTACTTC.

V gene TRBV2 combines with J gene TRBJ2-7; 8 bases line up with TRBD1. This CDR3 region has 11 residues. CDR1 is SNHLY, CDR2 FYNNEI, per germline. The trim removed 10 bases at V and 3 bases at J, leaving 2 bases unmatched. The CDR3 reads CATDRGYEQYV. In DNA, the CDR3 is TGTGCCACCGACAGGGGCTACGAGCAGTACGTC.

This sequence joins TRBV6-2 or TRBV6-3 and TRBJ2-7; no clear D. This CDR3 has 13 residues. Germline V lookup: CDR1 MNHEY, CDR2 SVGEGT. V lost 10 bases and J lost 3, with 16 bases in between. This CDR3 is CATTQTLNYEQYV. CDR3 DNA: TGTGCCACGACTCAGACGCTGAACTACGAGCAGTACGTC.

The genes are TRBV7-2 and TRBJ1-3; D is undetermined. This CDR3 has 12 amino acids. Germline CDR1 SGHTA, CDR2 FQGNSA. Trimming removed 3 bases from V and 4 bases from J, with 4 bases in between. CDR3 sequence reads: CASSFNGNTIYF. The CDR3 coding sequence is TGTGCCAGCAGCTTCAACGGAAACACCATATATTTT.